A selection of T cell receptor beta chains follows, all from one sample in a study of cytomegalovirus exposure and HLA in healthy donors. Data came from immunoSEQ multiplex PCR; TCRdb stores just in-frame clones and leaves some out. The repertoire holds 150,000 to 200,000 clones, with about four fifths as singletons. The sequenced material came from PBMCs. These receptors were taken from a woman aged 30 to 39 in good health and CMV-seropositive. Each CDR3 is given with its conserved first and last residue. The D gene is left open where the match is weak. A row's size may be missing; if present it is once, few, many or a size class.

d_call	v_call	clone_size	j_call	cdr3_nt	cdr3_aa
TRBD1	TRBV7-8	NA	TRBJ2-5	TGTGCCAGCAGCCGACAGGGTTTAGGGGAGCAGTACTTC	CASSRQGLGEQYF
NA	TRBV7-9	NA	TRBJ2-6	TGTTCCAGCAGCCTAGGACGTAGCGTCTCTGGGGCCAACGTCCTGACTTTC	CSSSLGRSVSGANVLTF
NA	TRBV28	NA	TRBJ1-1	TGTGCCAGCAGGGGCGGCGGGGGCGCCGTTGAAGCTTTCTTT	CASRGGGGAVEAFF
NA	TRBV19	NA	TRBJ2-5	TGTGCCAGTAGCCCAGGCCGGCGCCTTCAAGAGACCCAGTACTTC	CASSPGRRLQETQYF
TRBD2	TRBV7-2	NA	TRBJ2-1	TGTGCCAGCAGGGCTAGCGGGGGGCCCTACAATGAGCAGTTCTTC	CASRASGGPYNEQFF
TRBD2	TRBV30	NA	TRBJ2-3	TGTGCCTGGAGTGTACCCGGGGGGGACCTGTCTAGCACAGATACGCAGTATTTT	CAWSVPGGDLSSTDTQYF
NA	TRBV2	NA	TRBJ1-1	TGTGCCAGCAGTCCGGGATTCGAGAACACTGAAGCTTTCTTT	CASSPGFENTEAFF
NA	TRBV2	many	TRBJ1-2	TGTGCCAGCACCCAGGATCGATATGGCTACACCTTC	CASTQDRYGYTF
NA	TRBV2	NA	TRBJ2-2	TGTGCCAGCAGTGTTGTGCGGACCGGGGAGCTGTTTTTT	CASSVVRTGELFF
NA	TRBV2	NA	TRBJ1-2	TGTGCCAGCAGACGGAGTCTTAACTATGGCTACACCTTC	CASRRSLNYGYTF
NA	TRBV6-1	NA	TRBJ2-5	TGTGCCAGCAGTTCTGGGGGCTCGGAGGAGACCCAGTACTTC	CASSSGGSEETQYF
NA	TRBV7-9	NA	TRBJ1-6	TGTGCCAGCAGCTTGGGGATACAGGGAGATTCACCCCTCCACTTT	CASSLGIQGDSPLHF
NA	TRBV7-8	NA	TRBJ1-6	TGTGCCAGCAGCTTAGGGACAGAGAATTCACCCCTCCACTTT	CASSLGTENSPLHF
NA	TRBV6-5	NA	TRBJ2-7	TGTGCCAGCAGTCCGGGAGATTGGGACGAGCAGTACTTC	CASSPGDWDEQYF
TRBD1	TRBV10-1	NA	TRBJ1-6	TGCGCCAGCCTAATTGGACAGGGTTGGAATTCACCCCTCCACTTT	CASLIGQGWNSPLHF
NA	TRBV5-1	NA	TRBJ1-2	TGCGCCAGCAGCTTTTCGACAGGCGACTATGGCTACACCTTC	CASSFSTGDYGYTF
TRBD1	TRBV7-6	NA	TRBJ1-2	TGTGCCAGCAGCTCCCGACCATTGACAGGGGGCGAGCACTATGGCTACACCTTC	CASSSRPLTGGEHYGYTF
NA	TRBV6-5	few	TRBJ1-3	TGTGCCAGCGGGGCAAACTCTGGAAACACCATATATTTT	CASGANSGNTIYF
TRBD2	TRBV9	NA	TRBJ2-4	TGTGCCAGCAGCGTAGATAAGTTGGGACTAGCGGGAGCCAAAAACATTCAGTACTTC	CASSVDKLGLAGAKNIQYF
TRBD1	TRBV9	NA	TRBJ2-1	TGTGCCAGCAGCGGTCCGGGACAGGCATTGGGAAATGAGCAGTTCTTC	CASSGPGQALGNEQFF
NA	TRBV28	NA	TRBJ2-7	TGTGCCAGCAGTCGGACAGCTTTAGGGGTGTACGAGCAGTACTTC	CASSRTALGVYEQYF
NA	TRBV2	NA	TRBJ2-5	TGTGCCAGCACCCAAGCGGGCTCCCAAGAGACCCAGTACTTC	CASTQAGSQETQYF
TRBD1	TRBV27	few	TRBJ2-5	TGTGCCAGCAGTCCCACAGGGGCGCTGGGAGAGACCCAGTACTTC	CASSPTGALGETQYF
TRBD2	TRBV5-6	NA	TRBJ2-3	TGTGCCAGCAGCCCCGCAACTAGCGGGGGGGTCACAGATACGCAGTATTTT	CASSPATSGGVTDTQYF
NA	TRBV5-1	NA	TRBJ1-4	TGCGCCAGCAGCTTGGCGGCCGGGACTAATGAAAAACTGTTTTTT	CASSLAAGTNEKLFF
TRBD1	TRBV10-3	few	TRBJ1-2	TGTGCCATCGCCGCGGGGACAGGGGGTGCTGGCTACACCTTC	CAIAAGTGGAGYTF
TRBD1	TRBV10-3	once	TRBJ1-5	TGTGCCATCAGTGGAGGACAGGGGAATCAGCCCCAGCATTTT	CAISGGQGNQPQHF
NA	TRBV6-1	few	TRBJ2-1	TGTGCCAGCAGTGAAAGACACGGGGGGCAGTTCTTC	CASSERHGGQFF
TRBD1	TRBV9	NA	TRBJ1-1	TGTGCCAGCAGCCCGGACAGGGGAAAAGAAGCTTTCTTT	CASSPDRGKEAFF
TRBD2	TRBV5-6	NA	TRBJ2-7	TGTGCCAGCAGCTTGGCCGGGACTAGCGACTACGAGCAGTACTTC	CASSLAGTSDYEQYF
NA	TRBV5-1	NA	TRBJ2-3	TGCGCCAGCAGCCTCACAGATACGCAGTATTTT	CASSLTDTQYF
NA	TRBV6-6	once	TRBJ2-1	TGTGCCAGCAGCTATGCTGGGGAGCGGATCTACAATGAGCAGTTCTTC	CASSYAGERIYNEQFF
TRBD1	TRBV5-1	NA	TRBJ1-2	TGCGCCAGCAGCATTGTTCAAACAGGGGATGGCTACACCTTC	CASSIVQTGDGYTF
NA	TRBV30	few	TRBJ2-2	TGTGCCCACCTAACCCTCCTTGGTGGGGAGCTGTTTTTT	CAHLTLLGGELFF
NA	TRBV2	NA	TRBJ2-5	TGTGCCAGCAGTTGGGCCCCCGGAGGGCTCCAAGAGACCCAGTACTTC	CASSWAPGGLQETQYF
TRBD2	TRBV7-2	few	TRBJ2-5	TGTGCCAGCAGCTTATCAGCGGGGGGGGAGACCCAGTACTTC	CASSLSAGGETQYF
TRBD2	TRBV27	NA	TRBJ2-2	TGTGCCAGCAGTTTCCAAGGACTAGCGGGTAACACCGGGGAGCTGTTTTTT	CASSFQGLAGNTGELFF
TRBD1	TRBV9	NA	TRBJ1-1	TGTGCCAGCAGCAACGGACAGGGTGGTAACACTGAAGCTTTCTTT	CASSNGQGGNTEAFF
TRBD1	TRBV4-1	few	TRBJ1-1	TGCGCCAGCAGCCAAAGACAGGGTGAAGCTTTCTTT	CASSQRQGEAFF
NA	TRBV30	NA	TRBJ1-2	TGTGCCTGGAGCCCGGGGGGGAGTTATGGCTACACCTTC	CAWSPGGSYGYTF
NA	TRBV19	NA	TRBJ1-2	TGTGCCAGTAGTATAAAATTGGCCGTCTATGGCTACACCTTC	CASSIKLAVYGYTF
TRBD2	TRBV7-2	NA	TRBJ2-7	TGTGCCAGCAGCTTAGCGGGGGGGGCCTACGAGCAGTACTTC	CASSLAGGAYEQYF